Listed below are T cell receptor beta chains from one sample, sequenced in a study of T cell repertoires in cytomegalovirus infection. Each CDR3 protein is one row after TCRdb ran MiXCR on the reads. The sample holds around 300,000 distinct CDR3 sequences, around 20% seen once. Antigens for these TCRs are unknown. This specimen was cultured PBMCs, taken from culture after CMV antigen stimulation. Source of these receptors: a human donor in good health (CMV status not recorded). Some clones in this sample may be carry-over from other donors' samples. Both conserved end residues are part of each CDR3. A D gene is named only where the DNA matches it firmly. Expanded clones are given a class, and other clones once, few, many or no size at all.

d_call	v_call	j_call	clone_size	cdr3_length	cdr3_nt	cdr3_aa
.	TRBV7-2	TRBJ2-3	many	12	TGTGCCAGCAGAAGGGGCACAGATACGCAGTATTTT	CASRRGTDTQYF
TRBD1	TRBV4-1	TRBJ1-2	few	17	TGCGCCAGCAGCCAAGATAAGGCAGGGGGGACTAACTATGGCTACACCTTC	CASSQDKAGGTNYGYTF
TRBD2	TRBV19	TRBJ2-1	.	15	TGTGCCAGTAGTTTATCAGCGGGAGACTACAATGAGCAGTTCTTC	CASSLSAGDYNEQFF
.	TRBV28	TRBJ1-1	few	12	TGTGCCAGCGACCGAATGAACACTGAAGCTTTCTTT	CASDRMNTEAFF
TRBD2	TRBV7-2	TRBJ2-5	many	16	TGTGCCAGCAGCTTAATCCTAGCGGGAGGGCAAGAGACCCAGTACTTC	CASSLILAGGQETQYF
.	TRBV6-2/TRBV6-3	TRBJ1-2	.	13	TGTGCCAGCAGATCTCAGTGGGACTATGGCTACACCTTC	CASRSQWDYGYTF
.	TRBV5-3	TRBJ2-5	few	14	TGTGCCAGCAGCTTGGTCGGTAGCAGAGAGACCCAGTACTTC	CASSLVGSRETQYF
.	TRBV30	TRBJ2-6	.	14	TGTGCTCTTGAAGGGGTCTCTGGGGCCAACGTCCTGACTTTC	CALEGVSGANVLTF
TRBD1	TRBV7-2	TRBJ1-5	.	15	TGTGCCAGCAGCTCGCGGACAGGGAGTAATCAGCCCCAGCATTTT	CASSSRTGSNQPQHF
.	TRBV11-2	TRBJ2-1	.	16	TGTGCCAGCAGCTTAGGATCCATAGCAGGGTACAATGAGCAGTTCTTC	CASSLGSIAGYNEQFF
TRBD1	TRBV29-1	TRBJ1-2	few	13	TGCAGCGCCAGCCTACCAGGGGGCAGTGGCTACACCTTC	CSASLPGGSGYTF
.	TRBV25-1	TRBJ1-1	few	14	TGTGCCACCGCAGGGACAAAAGACGACACTGAAGCTTTCTTT	CATAGTKDDTEAFF
TRBD2	TRBV6-2/TRBV6-3	TRBJ2-3	.	14	TGTGCCAGCAGTCCCGGGACTAGAGGGAATACGCAGTATTTT	CASSPGTRGNTQYF
.	TRBV7-9	TRBJ1-1	.	16	TGTGCCAGCAGCTTTAACGAGGAATCCCCTCACACTGAAGCTTTCTTT	CASSFNEESPHTEAFF
TRBD2	TRBV11-3	TRBJ2-1	.	16	TGTGCCAGCAGCGGGTACAGCGGGGGTTCCCACAATGAGCAGTTCTTC	CASSGYSGGSHNEQFF
TRBD2	TRBV7-2	TRBJ2-1	.	18	TGTGCCAGCAGCTTAGCCGCGATGAGACTAGCGGGAGGTGGTGAGCAGTTCTTC	CASSLAAMRLAGGGEQFF
TRBD2	TRBV28	TRBJ2-1	few	16	TGTGCCAGCAGTTTATGGTCTAGCGGGAGCTACAATGAGCAGTTCTTC	CASSLWSSGSYNEQFF